The 23 T cell receptor beta chains below were found in one sample sequenced in a study of blood T cells in healthy people across ages. Sample-barcoded 5' priming and a J-beta primer mix drove a second PCR of about 7 to 12 cycles. Using its own MiXCR run on the 5' RACE reads, TCRdb lists one record per CDR3 protein. The sample includes some 800,000 distinct CDR3 sequences, just under 25% of them seen just once. These records were also assigned to another study, of T cells of mothers and their children.

The sequenced sample was blood. The receptors were gathered from a boy younger than 18 in good health.

The chain carries TRBV6-1 and TRBJ2-7; 8 bases match TRBD2. This CDR3 is 15 amino acids long. V gave up 3 bases and J gave up 2 bases; unmatched junction bases: 6. Germline CDR1 and CDR2: MNHNS and SASEGT. CDR3 sequence (DNA): TGTGCCAGCAGTGACAGCGGGAGTCCCCCCTACGAGCAGTACTTC. Protein: CASSDSGSPPYEQYF.

The chain is built from TRBV20-1 and TRBJ2-1; no firm D call. The ends were cut back, 2 bases at V and 10 bases at J, with 18 bases in the middle. This CDR3 contains 14 residues. Germline V CDR1 and CDR2: DFQATT, SNEGSKA (reference sequence). CDR3 sequence: CSARSDNHFLEQFF. The CDR3 DNA sequence: TGCAGTGCTAGAAGCGATAACCACTTTTTGGAGCAGTTCTTC.

On this clonotype: Sequence at one end of the junction differs from germline and may be a read error. The CDR3 spells CVSASGAGATYEQYF. Written as DNA, the CDR3 is TGTGTCAGCGCATCAGGGGCGGGAGCTACCTACGAGCAGTACTTC. This sequence joins TRBV27 and TRBJ2-7, with a possible D match to TRBD2 (7 bases). This CDR3 contains 15 residues. Germline CDR1 and CDR2: MNHEY and SMNVEV (reference sequence).

This clonotype was seen more than once but under ten times. The gene calls are TRBV20-1 and TRBJ1-1; no clear D gene. Germline V gene sequence: CDR1 DFQATT, CDR2 SNEGSKA (reference sequence). The CDR3 has 12 residues. Trimming stripped 6 bases from V and 3 bases from J, with 11 bases between. The CDR3 here is CSAHRLDTEAFF. CDR3 DNA sequence: TGCAGTGCGCACAGACTGGACACTGAAGCTTTCTTT.

This clonotype showed up just a few times. This sequence joins TRBV4-3 and TRBJ2-3; 8 bases line up with TRBD2. This CDR3 contains 18 residues. CDR1 is LGHNA, CDR2 YSLEER, per germline. The V segment lost 0 bases and the J segment 2 bases; nucleotides outside the gene matches: 10. The CDR3 DNA sequence: TGCGCCAGCAGCCAAGATCTAATGAGCGGGGGACCCACAGATACGCAGTATTTT. It encodes CASSQDLMSGGPTDTQYF.

As concerns this clonotype: The germline gene is not matched at one end of the junction; a read error may be the cause. This sequence joins TRBV10-3 and TRBJ1-1; the match to TRBD1 covers 7 bases. The CDR3 spans 13 residues. The V gene's germline CDR1 is ENHRY and CDR2 SYGVKD. The CDR3 DNA is TGTGCCATCAACAAACAGGGGAACACTGAAGCTTTATTT. Its protein is CAINKQGNTEALF.

This clonotype was picked up a small number of times. The genes are TRBV5-1 and TRBJ1-1; TRBD1 matches at 9 bases. The germline gives CDR1 SGHRS, CDR2 YFSETQ. CDR3 length: 13 amino acids. Losses at the gene ends were 4 bases for V and 5 bases for J; bases not matched to a gene: 3. The chain's CDR3 is CASSRTGETEAFF. The CDR3 nucleotides read TGCGCCAGCAGCCGGACAGGGGAGACTGAAGCTTTCTTT.

The V gene is TRBV7-3, the J gene TRBJ2-1, with D possibly matching TRBD2 (5 bases). This CDR3 spans 14 amino acids. The germline gives CDR1 SGHTA, CDR2 FQGTGA. V lost 5 bases and J lost 8, with 16 bases in between. The CDR3 coding sequence is TGTGCCAGCAGCCCATCCCCGGGATTCGATGAGCAGTTCTTC. The encoded protein is CASSPSPGFDEQFF.

This clonotype was counted at least ten times. CDR3 loop: CSASSYNEQFF. The CDR3 DNA reads TGCAGTGCTAGCTCCTACAATGAGCAGTTCTTC. The chain employs TRBV20-1 and TRBJ2-1; D ambiguous. Germline V lookup: CDR1 DFQATT, CDR2 SNEGSKA (reference sequence). The V and J ends lost 3 bases and 0 bases respectively, with 0 bases between them. This CDR3 region has 11 residues.

This clonotype was counted ten times or more. V and J are TRBV5-1 and TRBJ1-1, with 7 bases lining up with TRBD1. The CDR3 consists of 12 residues. Germline trimming cut 4 bases from V and 4 bases from J; bases unmatched to any gene: 1. Looked up from germline, CDR1 is SGHRS and CDR2 is YFSETQ. The CDR3: CASSRTGTEAFF. The CDR3 DNA follows: TGCGCCAGCAGCAGGACAGGCACTGAAGCTTTCTTT.

The chain combines TRBV6-2 or TRBV6-3 with TRBJ2-3; TRBD1 matches at 8 bases. Trimming at V came to 1 base and at J to 8 bases, leaving 5 bases not matched to a gene. Germline-derived CDR1 and CDR2 are MNHEY and SVGEGT. The CDR3 consists of 14 residues. This chain's CDR3 is CASSYLGQGVTQYF. CDR3 coding DNA: TGTGCCAGCAGTTACTTAGGACAGGGAGTTACGCAGTATTTT.

The gene calls are TRBV12-3 or TRBV12-4 and TRBJ2-7; maybe TRBD2 (6 bases). The V end lost 6 bases, the J end lost 3 bases, and 21 bases lay between the germline ends. CDR3 length: 16 residues. Here the CDR3 reads CASSPADSLGGYEQYF. DNA of the CDR3: TGTGCCAGCAGCCCTGCCGACAGTTTGGGGGGCTACGAGCAGTACTTC.

The gene calls are TRBV6-2 or TRBV6-3 and TRBJ2-3; a weak D match, TRBD2 (6 bases). This CDR3 is 15 amino acids long. The germline gives CDR1 MNHEY, CDR2 SVGEGT. V shed 6 bases and J shed 1 base, with 14 bases lying between them. The CDR3: CASRPGLPGTDTQYF. The CDR3, as DNA: TGTGCCAGCAGGCCTGGACTACCCGGCACAGATACGCAGTATTTT.

This clonotype was seen a handful of times. The chain employs TRBV13 and TRBJ2-7; 11 bases are a match to TRBD2. This CDR3 has 16 residues. V trimming: 5 bases; J trimming: 3 bases; junction bases outside the gene matches: 9. Germline V gene lookup returns CDR1 PRHDT and CDR2 FYEKMQ (reference sequence). DNA for the CDR3: TGTGCCAGCAGCCCCGGGGCTAGCGGGAGGAACTACGAGCAGTACTTC. Encoded protein: CASSPGASGRNYEQYF.

The J gene is TRBJ2-1, the V gene TRBV4-3; 10 bases align to TRBD2. V was clipped by 8 bases and J by 8 bases; unmatched bases: 6. Germline assignment: CDR1 LGHNA and CDR2 YSLEER. The CDR3 consists of 13 residues. CDR3 sequence reads: CASAPTSGYEQFF. CDR3 nucleotides: TGCGCCAGCGCGCCGACTAGCGGGTATGAGCAGTTCTTC.

The V call is TRBV28, the J call TRBJ1-5; maybe TRBD1 (6 bases). V lost 6 bases and J lost 2, with 17 bases in between. The CDR3 has 16 residues. Germline lookup yields CDR1 MDHEN and CDR2 SYDVKM. This CDR3 is CASSSGQSGGNQPQHF. CDR3 DNA sequence: TGTGCCAGCAGCTCTGGACAGTCTGGCGGCAATCAGCCCCAGCATTTT.

The V and J genes are TRBV10-3 and TRBJ2-1; D is uncertain. The CDR3 sequence is 14 residues long. V was trimmed by 6 bases and J by 0 bases, leaving 9 bases between them. Per the germline V gene, CDR1 is ENHRY and CDR2 is SYGVKD. CDR3: CAIRSASSYNEQFF. CDR3 sequence (DNA): TGTGCCATCAGGAGCGCCAGCTCCTACAATGAGCAGTTCTTC.

J is TRBJ1-5 and V is TRBV6-5; D unresolved. CDR1 is MNHEY, CDR2 SVGAGI, per germline. The CDR3 consists of 15 residues. Trimming stripped 7 bases from V and 0 bases from J, with 13 bases between. Here the CDR3 DNA reads TGTGCCAGCAAAGTAAGGATTTATAGCAATCAGCCCCAGCATTTT. Translated: CASKVRIYSNQPQHF.

This chain joins TRBV13 and TRBJ2-5; TRBD1 aligns across 7 bases. The CDR3 extends over 15 amino acids. The V segment lost 5 bases and the J segment 5 bases; nucleotides outside the gene matches: 11. Per the germline V gene, CDR1 is PRHDT and CDR2 is FYEKMQ (reference sequence). CDR3: CASSATTGDAETQYF. CDR3 coding DNA: TGTGCCAGCAGCGCAACAACAGGGGATGCGGAGACCCAGTACTTC.

The J gene is TRBJ2-1, the V gene TRBV4-3; no firm D call. Trimming cost V 0 bases and J 3 bases, with 15 bases left between them. CDR3 length: 17 residues. Germline V CDR1 and CDR2: LGHNA, YSLEER. CDR3 in amino acids: CASSQDLSASFYNEQFF. CDR3 DNA: TGCGCCAGCAGCCAAGATCTATCAGCCTCCTTCTACAATGAGCAGTTCTTC.

In this sample, this clonotype turned up a few times. V gene TRBV7-2 combines with J gene TRBJ2-7; the D is unclear. The germline V and J ends were trimmed by 3 bases and 2 bases, with 14 bases remaining between them. The CDR3 extends over 15 amino acids. The germline gives CDR1 SGHTA, CDR2 FQGNSA. For the CDR3, the DNA is TGTGCCAGCAGCTTCTACCTCGGGCTCCCCTACGAGCAGTACTTC. It encodes CASSFYLGLPYEQYF.

The table lists this clonotype with a few counts. The chain joins TRBV12-3 or TRBV12-4 to TRBJ2-5; TRBD2 matches at 7 bases. The tail of the sequence fits TRBJ2-1 better, so the J call may be wrong. The length of the CDR3 is 13 residues. The CDR3 sequence is CASSVEPGGEQFF. In DNA form, the CDR3 reads TGTGCCAGCAGTGTCGAACCGGGAGGTGAGCAGTTCTTC.

V usage is TRBV20-1 and J usage is TRBJ1-1; D gene ambiguous. Germline CDR1 reads DFQATT; CDR2 reads SNEGSKA (reference sequence). This CDR3 has 14 amino acids. Trimming took 2 bases from V and 0 from J, leaving 10 bases between them. CDR3 coding DNA: TGCAGTGCTAGACGTCGGGTAGTGAACACTGAAGCTTTCTTT. Its translation is CSARRRVVNTEAFF.